Shown below are 23 T cell receptor beta chains from a single sample sequenced in a study of cytomegalovirus exposure and HLA in healthy donors. This PCR relied on a set of 60 Vbeta primers and 13 Jbeta primers. Assay: immunoSEQ multiplex PCR; the TCRdb copy retains only in-frame clones and omits some. This sample has some 150,000 clones; 80% occur once, and the top ten carry about 4.3%. Material: PBMCs. These receptors all come from a woman aged 45 to 65 in good health and CMV-seropositive.

The chain carries TRBV5-1 and TRBJ2-1; D might be TRBD2 (6 bases). V lost 4 bases, J lost 0 bases, and 14 bases lay in between. Germline loops: CDR1 SGHRS, CDR2 YFSETQ. The CDR3 has 16 residues. The CDR3 DNA follows: TGCGCCAGCAGCCAAGGACTACAGAGCTCCTACAATGAGCAGTTCTTC. Amino acids: CASSQGLQSSYNEQFF.

The CDR3 spells CASSQARDRVNTEAFF. For the CDR3, the DNA is TGCGCCAGCAGCCAAGCCAGGGACAGGGTGAACACTGAAGCTTTCTTT. The rearrangement joins TRBV4-3 to TRBJ1-1, with 9 bases that match TRBD1. The CDR3 spans 16 residues. Unmatched junction bases numbered 3, after V lost 1 base and J lost 0 bases. Germline values: CDR1 LGHNA, CDR2 YSLEER.

This chain links TRBV27 with TRBJ1-2; 8 bases fit TRBD1. This CDR3 has 14 residues. CDR1 is MNHEY, CDR2 SMNVEV, per germline (reference sequence). V lost 6 bases, J lost 1 base, and 4 bases stayed unmatched. The CDR3 is CASSPDRGNYGYTF. The CDR3, as DNA: TGTGCCAGCAGCCCCGACAGGGGTAACTATGGCTACACCTTC.

CDR3 bases: TGTGCCAGCAGCTTGGGGCAGGCGGGAAACACCATATATTTT. This sequence encodes CASSLGQAGNTIYF. The chain uses TRBV5-8 and TRBJ1-3; D not certain. This CDR3 has 14 amino acids. Between the trimmed V and J ends, which lost 0 bases and 4 bases, there was a span of 8 bases. Germline-derived CDR1 and CDR2 are SGHTS and YDEGEE.

This chain connects TRBV2 to TRBJ2-7; tentatively, D is TRBD2 (6 bases). The CDR3 length is 13 residues. V was shortened by 6 bases and J by 3 bases, with 12 bases between the two germline ends. Germline assignment: CDR1 SNHLY and CDR2 FYNNEI. The CDR3 loop reads CASRALAVYEQYF. The CDR3 coding sequence is TGTGCCAGCAGGGCACTAGCTGTCTACGAGCAGTACTTC.

This clone has just a few counts. The chain carries TRBV6-6 and TRBJ1-1; a weak D match, TRBD1 (5 bases). This CDR3 is built from 13 residues. CDR1 and CDR2 from the germline V gene are MNHNY and SVGAGI (reference sequence). Trimming removed 6 bases from V and 6 bases from J, with 14 bases in between. The CDR3 region has the DNA TGTGCCAGCAGATCAGGGTCGTGGGCTGAAGCTTTCTTT. Protein product: CASRSGSWAEAFF.

The chain joins TRBV6-5 to TRBJ2-5; D gene ambiguous. V was trimmed by 6 bases and J by 1 base, leaving 3 bases between them. CDR3 length equals 11 residues. The germline gives CDR1 MNHEY, CDR2 SVGAGI. CDR3 sequence (DNA): TGTGCCAGCAGCCGCCAAGAGACCCAGTACTTC. Its protein product is CASSRQETQYF.

The V and J genes are TRBV6-5 and TRBJ2-7, with D maybe TRBD1 (6 bases). Trimming removed 2 bases at V and 6 bases at J, with 14 bases between. This CDR3 has 14 residues. Germline V gene sequence: CDR1 MNHEY, CDR2 SVGAGI. CDR3 in DNA: TGTGCCAGCAGTTACGGGGGCGAGATCTCCGAGCAGTACTTC. Its protein is CASSYGGEISEQYF.

The chain joins TRBV5-1 to TRBJ1-2; 8 nucleotides match TRBD1. Germline lookup yields CDR1 SGHRS and CDR2 YFSETQ. There are 16 residues in the CDR3. The J segment lost 4 bases and the V segment lost 0 bases, leaving 8 bases of the junction unmatched. The CDR3 loop is CASSLAPGQAFYGYTF. In nucleotides, the CDR3 is TGCGCCAGCAGCTTGGCCCCGGGACAGGCCTTCTATGGCTACACCTTC.

The J gene is TRBJ2-7, the V gene TRBV5-4; TRBD2 matches 13 bases. Germline CDR1 and CDR2: SGHNT and YYREEE (reference sequence). The CDR3 contains 15 residues. J was trimmed by 4 bases and V by 4 bases; bases with no gene match: 5. The CDR3 sequence: CASSPGLAGVYEQYF. The CDR3, as DNA: TGTGCCAGCAGCCCCGGACTAGCGGGAGTGTACGAGCAGTACTTC.

This sequence joins TRBV6-6 and TRBJ2-4, with a tentative D call TRBD2 (5 bases). Germline V gives CDR1 MNHNY, CDR2 SVGAGI (reference sequence). CDR3 length: 13 amino acids. Trimming stripped 2 bases from V and 10 bases from J, with 12 bases between. CDR3 in DNA: TGTGCCAGCAGTTACGAGGGATTCGGGATTCAGTACTTC. It codes for CASSYEGFGIQYF.

The V gene is TRBV5-4, the J gene TRBJ2-3, with D perhaps matching TRBD2 (5 bases). This CDR3 is 16 amino acids long. The germline gives CDR1 SGHNT, CDR2 YYREEE (reference sequence). V was clipped by 0 bases and J by 1 base, with 12 bases between them. In DNA, the CDR3 is TGTGCCAGCAGCTTGGCGGCGGGCGGAGGCACAGATACGCAGTATTTT. This encodes CASSLAAGGGTDTQYF.

The J gene is TRBJ2-7, the V gene TRBV6-6; TRBD2 might be the D (5 bases). This CDR3 is built from 13 residues. The V and J ends lost 5 bases and 12 bases respectively, with 20 bases between them. Germline V gene lookup returns CDR1 MNHNY and CDR2 SVGAGI (reference sequence). The DNA for the CDR3 is TGTGCCAGCAGTGGAGGAATGTCATCCTTTCGGTACTTC. Its translation is CASSGGMSSFRYF.

This sequence joins TRBV9 and TRBJ1-2, with 7 bases fitting TRBD1. The germline V gene encodes CDR1 SGDLS and CDR2 YYNGEE. Trimming cost V 3 bases and J 5 bases; bases outside gene matches: 10. CDR3 length: 15 amino acids. CDR3 residues: CASSDRRDSDYGYTF. The CDR3 nucleotides read TGTGCCAGCAGCGATCGAAGGGACAGCGATTATGGCTACACCTTC.

The chain couples TRBV4-1 to TRBJ2-7; D remains ambiguous. The CDR3 extends over 11 amino acids. Per germline, CDR1 MGHRA and CDR2 YSYEKL. V was clipped by 7 bases and J by 4 bases, with 8 bases between them. The CDR3 DNA sequence: TGCGCCAGCAAAAATGAGTACGAGCAGTACTTC. It encodes CASKNEYEQYF.

The chain employs TRBV11-3 and TRBJ2-7; 10 nucleotides align to TRBD1. The CDR3 loop spans 15 amino acids. CDR1 is SGHNT, CDR2 YENEEA, per germline. Trimming removed 1 base from V and 4 bases from J; junction bases left unmatched: 4. The chain's CDR3 is CASSLGGTGEYEQYF. Written as DNA, the CDR3 is TGTGCCAGCAGCTTAGGCGGGACAGGGGAATACGAGCAGTACTTC.

V is TRBV5-4 and J is TRBJ1-1; D is possibly TRBD1 (6 bases). CDR1 is SGHNT, CDR2 YYREEE, per germline (reference sequence). V was clipped by 3 bases and J by 5 bases, with 11 bases between them. The CDR3 is 13 amino acids. As DNA, the CDR3 is TGTGCCAGCAGCTCCAACAGGGTTACTGAAGCTTTCTTT. This encodes CASSSNRVTEAFF.

This sequence joins TRBV11-3 and TRBJ2-7; 8 bases fit TRBD2. Trimming at V came to 5 bases and at J to 6 bases, leaving 9 bases not matched to a gene. The length of the CDR3 is 14 residues. Per the germline V gene, CDR1 is SGHNT and CDR2 is YENEEA. In DNA, the CDR3 is TGTGCCAGCAGCAACGCCGGGACTAGTGCCGAGCAGTACTTC. It encodes CASSNAGTSAEQYF.

This chain joins TRBV27 and TRBJ2-1; 7 bases are shared with TRBD1. CDR1 and CDR2 (germline): MNHEY, SMNVEV (reference sequence). The J segment lost 9 bases and the V segment lost 6 bases, leaving 8 bases of the junction unmatched. CDR3 length: 13 residues. The CDR3 reads CASSSGQIGEQFF. Here the CDR3 DNA reads TGTGCCAGCAGCTCGGGACAGATCGGTGAGCAGTTCTTC.

This sequence joins TRBV4-3 and TRBJ2-3; D possibly corresponds to TRBD1 (5 bases). The germline V and J ends were trimmed by 1 base and 6 bases, with 17 bases remaining between them. CDR3 length: 16 residues. CDR1 is LGHNA, CDR2 YSLEER, per germline. The DNA of the CDR3 is TGCGCCAGCAGCCAAGGACAGACTCCGGACGTGGATACGCAGTATTTT. Its protein is CASSQGQTPDVDTQYF.

The V and J genes are TRBV7-2 and TRBJ1-1, with D perhaps matching TRBD1 (5 bases). Per the germline V gene, CDR1 is SGHTA and CDR2 is FQGNSA. Trimming removed 3 bases from V and 5 bases from J, with 13 bases in between. The CDR3 spans 14 residues. In DNA, the CDR3 is TGTGCCAGCAGCTTCTCGACGGGGGGTACTGAAGCTTTCTTT. As protein: CASSFSTGGTEAFF.

This clone appeared once. This chain links TRBV27 with TRBJ1-1, with 8 bases that match TRBD1. Unmatched junction bases numbered 4, after V lost 6 bases and J lost 1 base. CDR1 is MNHEY and CDR2 is SMNVEV in the germline V gene (reference sequence). The length of the CDR3 is 14 residues. DNA for the CDR3: TGTGCCAGCAGACCGGGACAGGAGAACACTGAAGCTTTCTTT. It yields the protein CASRPGQENTEAFF.

Points on this clone: Other DNA sequences in this specimen translate into the identical CDR3. This chain joins TRBV30 and TRBJ1-1, with a weak D call TRBD1 (5 bases). The CDR3 has 15 amino acids. Per germline, CDR1 GTSNPN and CDR2 SVGIG (reference sequence). V dropped 1 base and J dropped 2 bases, with 14 bases sitting between them. This CDR3 is CAWSGGEGGNTEAFF. The CDR3 bases are TGTGCCTGGAGTGGGGGGGAGGGTGGCAACACTGAAGCTTTCTTT.